The source of this TCR beta chain is a study of blood T cell repertoires in COVID-19. This clone was counted once. Here immunoSEQ multiplex PCR was the method, and the copy in TCRdb shows in-frame clones only, minus some. The sample shows approximately 61,000 clones, around 81% of them seen only once. The TCR originated in a man between 70 and 80 years old with acute or convalescent COVID-19. Sequencing used peripheral blood.

The CDR3 DNA sequence: TGCGCCAGCAGCCAGACAGGGGTCAACACTGAAGCTTTCTTT. Encoded protein: CASSQTGVNTEAFF. This chain uses TRBV5-1 with TRBJ1-1; 8 bases agree with TRBD1. This CDR3 is built from 14 residues. With V trimmed by 4 bases and J by 2 bases, 4 bases remained unmatched. CDR1 is SGHRS and CDR2 is YFSETQ in the germline V gene.